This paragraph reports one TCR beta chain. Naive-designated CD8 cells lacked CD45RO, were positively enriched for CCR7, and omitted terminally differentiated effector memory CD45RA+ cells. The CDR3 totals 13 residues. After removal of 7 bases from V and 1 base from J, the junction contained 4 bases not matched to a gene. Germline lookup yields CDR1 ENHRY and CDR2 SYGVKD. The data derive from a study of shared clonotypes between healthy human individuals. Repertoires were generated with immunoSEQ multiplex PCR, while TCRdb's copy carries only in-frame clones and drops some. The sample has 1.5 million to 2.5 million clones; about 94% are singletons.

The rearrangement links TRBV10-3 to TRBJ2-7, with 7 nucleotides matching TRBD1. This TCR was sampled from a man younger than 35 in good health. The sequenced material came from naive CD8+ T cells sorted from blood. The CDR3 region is CAIKTGPSYEQYF. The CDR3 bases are TGTGCCATCAAGACAGGGCCATCCTACGAGCAGTACTTC.